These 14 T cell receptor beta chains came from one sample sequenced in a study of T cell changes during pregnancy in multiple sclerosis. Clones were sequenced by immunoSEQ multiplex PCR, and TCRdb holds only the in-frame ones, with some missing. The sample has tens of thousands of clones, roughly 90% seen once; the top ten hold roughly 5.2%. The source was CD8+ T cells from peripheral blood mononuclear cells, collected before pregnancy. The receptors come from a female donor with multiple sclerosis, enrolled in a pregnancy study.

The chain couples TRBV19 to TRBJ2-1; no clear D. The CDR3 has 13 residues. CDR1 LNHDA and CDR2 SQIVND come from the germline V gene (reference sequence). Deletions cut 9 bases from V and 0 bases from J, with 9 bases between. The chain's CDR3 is CASWPGSYNEQFF. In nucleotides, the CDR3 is TGTGCCAGCTGGCCTGGCTCCTACAATGAGCAGTTCTTC.

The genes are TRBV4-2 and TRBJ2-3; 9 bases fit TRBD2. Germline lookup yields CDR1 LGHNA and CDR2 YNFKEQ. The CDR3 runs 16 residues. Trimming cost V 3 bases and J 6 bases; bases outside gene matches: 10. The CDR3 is CASSQVFGGGADTQYF. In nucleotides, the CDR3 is TGTGCCAGCAGCCAGGTGTTCGGCGGGGGGGCGGATACGCAGTATTTT.

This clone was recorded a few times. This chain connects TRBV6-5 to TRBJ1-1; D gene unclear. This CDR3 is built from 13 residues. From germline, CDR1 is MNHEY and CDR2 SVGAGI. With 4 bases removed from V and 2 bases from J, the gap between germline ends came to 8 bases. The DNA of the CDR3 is TGTGCCAGCAGTTCCCGGGTCAACACTGAAGCTTTCTTT. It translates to CASSSRVNTEAFF.

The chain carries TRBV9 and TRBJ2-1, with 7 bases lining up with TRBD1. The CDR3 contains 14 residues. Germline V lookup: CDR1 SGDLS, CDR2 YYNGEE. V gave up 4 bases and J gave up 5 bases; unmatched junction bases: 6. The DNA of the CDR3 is TGTGCCAGCAGCCTTACCGGGACAGACAATGAGCAGTTCTTC. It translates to CASSLTGTDNEQFF.

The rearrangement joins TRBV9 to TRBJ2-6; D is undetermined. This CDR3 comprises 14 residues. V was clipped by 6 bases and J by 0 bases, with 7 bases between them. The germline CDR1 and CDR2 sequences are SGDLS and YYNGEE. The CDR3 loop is CASTSPSGANVLTF. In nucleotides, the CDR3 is TGTGCCAGCACCAGTCCCTCTGGGGCCAACGTCCTGACTTTC.

CDR3 DNA sequence: TGTGCCAGCAAAGACCCGACTAGCATGGTCACAGATACGCAGTATTTT. Protein product: CASKDPTSMVTDTQYF. The chain joins TRBV7-9 to TRBJ2-3, with 7 bases fitting TRBD2. The CDR3 is made up of 16 amino acids. J lost 2 bases, V lost 7 bases, and 12 bases had no gene match. The germline V gene encodes CDR1 SEHNR and CDR2 FQNEAQ (reference sequence).

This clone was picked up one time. The CDR3 DNA follows: TGTGCCAGCAGCGTAGAAGTTAGCGGTACCACAGATACGCAGTATTTT. Encoded protein: CASSVEVSGTTDTQYF. V gene TRBV9 combines with J gene TRBJ2-3; D perhaps matches TRBD2 (6 bases). CDR1 and CDR2 from the germline V gene are SGDLS and YYNGEE. The CDR3 covers 16 residues. The V end lost 0 bases, the J end lost 2 bases, and 13 bases lay between the germline ends.

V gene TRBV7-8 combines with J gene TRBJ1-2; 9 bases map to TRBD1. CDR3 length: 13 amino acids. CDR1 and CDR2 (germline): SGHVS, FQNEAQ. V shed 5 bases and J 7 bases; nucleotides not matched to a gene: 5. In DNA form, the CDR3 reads TGTGCCAGCAGCAACACAGGGGGCTTTGGCTACACCTTC. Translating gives CASSNTGGFGYTF.

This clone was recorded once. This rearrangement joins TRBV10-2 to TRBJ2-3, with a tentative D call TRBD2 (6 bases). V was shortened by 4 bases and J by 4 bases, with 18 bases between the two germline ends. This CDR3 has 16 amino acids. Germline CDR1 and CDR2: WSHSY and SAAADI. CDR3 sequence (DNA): TGCGCCAGCAGTGGGGACGCAACCAGGAGGGCAGATACGCAGTATTTT. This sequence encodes CASSGDATRRADTQYF.

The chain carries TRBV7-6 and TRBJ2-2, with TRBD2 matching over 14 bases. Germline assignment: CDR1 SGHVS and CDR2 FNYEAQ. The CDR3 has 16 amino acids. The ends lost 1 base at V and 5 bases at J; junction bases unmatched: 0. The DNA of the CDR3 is TGTGCCAGCAGCTTAGGACTAGCGGGGGGGACCGGGGAGCTGTTTTTT. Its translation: CASSLGLAGGTGELFF.

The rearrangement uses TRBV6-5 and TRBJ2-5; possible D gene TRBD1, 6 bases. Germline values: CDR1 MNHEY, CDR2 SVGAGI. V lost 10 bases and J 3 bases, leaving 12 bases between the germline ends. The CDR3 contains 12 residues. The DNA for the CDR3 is TGTGCCATCACGGACAGCGAAGAGACCCAGTACTTC. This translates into CAITDSEETQYF.

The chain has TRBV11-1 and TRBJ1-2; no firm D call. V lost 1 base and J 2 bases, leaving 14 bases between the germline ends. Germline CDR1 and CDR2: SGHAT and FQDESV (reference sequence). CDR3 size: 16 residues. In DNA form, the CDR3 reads TGTGCCAGCAGCTTAGACCCTCACAGTACGAACTATGGCTACACCTTC. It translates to CASSLDPHSTNYGYTF.

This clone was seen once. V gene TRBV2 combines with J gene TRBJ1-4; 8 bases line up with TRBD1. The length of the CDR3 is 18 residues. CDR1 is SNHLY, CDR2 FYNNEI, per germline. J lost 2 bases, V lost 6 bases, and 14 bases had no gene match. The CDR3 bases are TGTGCCAGCAGCCCCTGGGCAGGGGGCGAGAATACTAATGAAAAACTGTTTTTT. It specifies CASSPWAGGENTNEKLFF.

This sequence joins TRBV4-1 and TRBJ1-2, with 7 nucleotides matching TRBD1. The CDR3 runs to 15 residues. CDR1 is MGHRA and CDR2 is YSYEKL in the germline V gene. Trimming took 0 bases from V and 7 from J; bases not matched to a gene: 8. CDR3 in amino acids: CASSQDQGEGRGYTF. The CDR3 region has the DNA TGCGCCAGCAGCCAAGATCAGGGGGAAGGTCGTGGCTACACCTTC.